Shown below are 30 T cell receptor beta chains from a single sample sequenced in a study of beta chain features in type 1 diabetes. cDNA synthesis used the whole RNA isolate, giving expressed TCRB sequences. Clones were read by immunoSEQ multiplex PCR, and TCRdb kept only the in-frame ones, dropping some. The table shows 250,000 to 350,000 clones, with about 15% occurring only once. The sample consisted of central memory CD4+ T cells from blood. These receptors came from a man aged 30 to 39 in good health.

The sample holds a few counts of this clone. This chain uses TRBV6-5 with TRBJ1-1, with unresolved D. CDR3 length equals 14 residues. The V end lost 6 bases, the J end lost 2 bases, and 13 bases lay between the germline ends. Germline CDR1 is MNHEY and CDR2 is SVGAGI. The CDR3 region is CASRPFRGNTEAFF. CDR3 nucleotide sequence: TGTGCCAGCAGACCGTTTAGAGGTAACACTGAAGCTTTCTTT.

This rearrangement joins TRBV6-6 to TRBJ2-5; 8 nucleotides line up with TRBD2. The CDR3 contains 16 residues. Germline-derived CDR1 and CDR2 are MNHNY and SVGAGI (reference sequence). V dropped 0 bases and J dropped 2; count of bases not matched to a gene: 5. CDR3 bases: TGTGCCAGCAGTTACTCTCAGACGGGAGGGCAAGAGACCCAGTACTTC. Protein sequence: CASSYSQTGGQETQYF.

This chain connects TRBV7-9 to TRBJ2-5, with D hard to call. There are 13 residues in the CDR3. Germline CDR1 SEHNR, CDR2 FQNEAQ (reference sequence). Trimming took 5 bases from V and 5 from J, leaving 12 bases between them. The DNA of the CDR3 is TGTGCCAGCAGCCAAAAGTTGGAGGAGACCCAGTACTTC. Residues: CASSQKLEETQYF. The whole variable domain, remainder taken from reference TRBV7-9 and TRBJ2-5, is DTGVSQNPRHKITKRGQNVTFRCDPISEHNRLYWYRQTLGQGPEFLTYFQNEAQLEKSRLLSDRFSAERPKGSFSTLEIQRTEQGDSAMYLCASSQKLEETQYFGPGTRLLVL.

The J gene is TRBJ2-6, the V gene TRBV10-3; maybe TRBD2 (5 bases). The germline gives CDR1 ENHRY, CDR2 SYGVKD. The CDR3 runs to 15 residues. Trimming shortened V by 2 bases and J by 2 bases, and 7 bases separated the two germline ends. The CDR3, as DNA: TGTGCCATCAGTGAGCCACTAGCTGGGGCCAACGTCCTGACTTTC. Its protein product is CAISEPLAGANVLTF.

This clone was observed a handful of times. The rearrangement uses TRBV9 and TRBJ2-1; D may be TRBD2 (6 bases). From germline, CDR1 is SGDLS and CDR2 YYNGEE. Trimming removed 4 bases at V and 4 bases at J, with 18 bases between. This CDR3 is 16 amino acids long. The CDR3 DNA is TGTGCCAGCAGCCCGAGCAATAGCGGAGGATACAATGAGCAGTTCTTC. Translation: CASSPSNSGGYNEQFF.

This clone occurred a few times. The rearrangement joins TRBV5-4 to TRBJ1-1; D might be TRBD1 (6 bases). Germline values: CDR1 SGHNT, CDR2 YYREEE (reference sequence). Trimming shortened V by 4 bases and J by 3 bases, and 13 bases separated the two germline ends. The CDR3 is 14 amino acids. CDR3 sequence (DNA): TGTGCCAGCAGCCCCGATACAGGGCACACTGAAGCTTTCTTT. This translates into CASSPDTGHTEAFF.

This clone was counted ten times or more. The rearrangement links TRBV15 to TRBJ2-1, with D perhaps matching TRBD2 (5 bases). Trimming removed 7 bases from V and 0 bases from J, with 7 bases in between. CDR1 and CDR2 from the germline V gene are LNHNV and YYDKDF (reference sequence). The CDR3 is 13 residues long. The CDR3 coding sequence is TGTGCCACCACCCGGGACTCCTACAATGAGCAGTTCTTC. Amino acids: CATTRDSYNEQFF.

The chain employs TRBV4-2 and TRBJ2-6; 7 nucleotides align to TRBD1. The V and J ends lost 7 bases and 2 bases, in that order; junction bases with no gene match: 8. Germline CDR1 and CDR2: LGHNA and YNFKEQ. The CDR3 runs to 16 residues. This CDR3 is CASTETGLTGANVLTF. The DNA of the CDR3 is TGTGCCAGCACCGAGACAGGGCTTACTGGGGCCAACGTCCTGACTTTC.

There are a few counts of this clone. CDR3 sequence: CASSLLAKGTEAFF. The DNA for the CDR3 is TGTGCCAGCAGCTTATTAGCCAAGGGAACTGAAGCTTTCTTT. The chain joins TRBV11-1 to TRBJ1-1; unclear D gene. CDR1 is SGHAT and CDR2 is FQDESV in the germline V gene (reference sequence). V was clipped by 2 bases and J by 5 bases, with 12 bases between them. The length of the CDR3 is 14 residues. The full variable domain, with the rest looked up from reference TRBV11-1 and TRBJ1-1, is EAEVAQSPRYKITEKSQAVAFWCDPISGHATLYWYRQILGQGPELLVQFQDESVVDDSQLPKDRFSAERLKGVDSTLKIQPAELGDSAMYLCASSLLAKGTEAFFGQGTRLTVV.

This clone was detected a few times. The rearrangement links TRBV6-5 to TRBJ1-2; 7 bases agree with TRBD1. V trimming: 5 bases; J trimming: 8 bases; junction bases outside the gene matches: 11. Germline assignment: CDR1 MNHEY and CDR2 SVGAGI. This CDR3 region has 14 residues. This CDR3 is CASSELRGQSGYTF. CDR3 coding DNA: TGTGCCAGCAGTGAATTGAGGGGGCAGAGCGGCTACACCTTC.

The J gene is TRBJ1-1, the V gene TRBV7-6; TRBD1 might be the D (6 bases). CDR1 is SGHVS, CDR2 FNYEAQ, per germline. Trimming stripped 3 bases from V and 5 bases from J, with 25 bases between. The CDR3 is 18 residues long. The CDR3 DNA follows: TGTGCCAGCAGCTTGGGAGGCGGACAGCGGTTTTGGGGGACTGAAGCTTTCTTT. Encoded protein: CASSLGGGQRFWGTEAFF.

V gene TRBV21-1 combines with J gene TRBJ2-2. TRBV21-1 is listed as a pseudogene. The CDR3 has 15 amino acids. CDR3 region: CASRHPDGNTGELFF. CDR3 DNA: TGTGCCAGCAGGCATCCCGACGGGAACACCGGGGAGCTGTTTTTT.

V is TRBV19 and J is TRBJ1-5; 9 bases map to TRBD1. Germline CDR1 and CDR2: LNHDA and SQIVND (reference sequence). The CDR3 spans 12 residues. V was pared by 9 bases and J by 5 bases, with 2 bases of the junction left unmatched. The CDR3 coding sequence is TGTGCCAGCGGGACAGGGTATCAGCCCCAGCATTTT. Amino acid sequence: CASGTGYQPQHF.

The sample holds one count of this clone. This chain joins TRBV25-1 and TRBJ2-3, with D perhaps given as TRBD1 or TRBD2 (5 bases each). Trimming pared 8 bases from V and 1 base from J, leaving 10 bases between. The CDR3 is 13 residues long. Germline V gives CDR1 MGHDK, CDR2 SYGVNS. The CDR3 nucleotides read TGTGCCAGCCACCGGGACGGCACAGATACGCAGTATTTT. Amino acid sequence: CASHRDGTDTQYF.

In its sample, this clone was seen a few times. This sequence joins TRBV7-2 and TRBJ2-2; D ambiguous. CDR3 length: 13 amino acids. The germline V and J ends were trimmed by 5 bases and 4 bases, with 8 bases remaining between them. The germline gives CDR1 SGHTA, CDR2 FQGNSA. CDR3 loop: CASSHPGTGELFF. The CDR3 nucleotides read TGTGCCAGCAGCCATCCTGGCACCGGGGAGCTGTTTTTT.

This clone was seen a few times. This rearrangement joins TRBV29-1 to TRBJ2-5; possible D gene TRBD1, 5 bases. The CDR3 sequence is 12 residues long. The V and J ends lost 4 bases and 5 bases respectively, with 11 bases between them. CDR1 is SQVTM, CDR2 ANQGSEA, per germline. The CDR3 loop reads CSVVWGAETQYF. The CDR3 DNA reads as TGCAGCGTTGTATGGGGCGCGGAGACCCAGTACTTC. Supplemented by reference TRBV29-1 and TRBJ2-5, the full variable domain reads SAVISQKPSRDICQRGTSLTIQCQVDSQVTMMFWYRQQPGQSLTLIATANQGSEATYESGFVIDKFPISRPNLTFSTLTVSNMSPEDSSIYLCSVVWGAETQYFGPGTRLLVL.

The V and J genes are TRBV7-9 and TRBJ1-1; D possibly corresponds to TRBD1 (6 bases). V shed 5 bases and J shed 2 bases, with 15 bases lying between them. The CDR3 is 15 residues long. The germline V gene encodes CDR1 SEHNR and CDR2 FQNEAQ (reference sequence). DNA for the CDR3: TGTGCCAGCAGCCCCATCAGGGGAAAAAACACTGAAGCTTTCTTT. This translates into CASSPIRGKNTEAFF.

This sequence joins TRBV5-1 and TRBJ2-1, with 8 bases identical to TRBD2. The junction had 7 bases not matched to a gene; V was cut back by 0 bases and J by 5 bases. The germline CDR1 and CDR2 sequences are SGHRS and YFSETQ. The CDR3 is 16 residues long. CDR3 protein: CASSLEASGSNNEQFF. The CDR3 bases are TGCGCCAGCAGCTTGGAGGCTAGCGGGTCGAACAATGAGCAGTTCTTC.

This clone was found a few times. The V call is TRBV19, the J call TRBJ1-1; D might be TRBD1 (5 bases). CDR1 and CDR2 (germline): LNHDA, SQIVND (reference sequence). Trimming pared 5 bases from V and 4 bases from J, leaving 11 bases between. This CDR3 is 13 amino acids long. The CDR3 is CASSVTVATEAFF. The DNA for the CDR3 is TGTGCCAGTAGTGTGACAGTTGCCACTGAAGCTTTCTTT.

This clone was observed a few times. The J gene is TRBJ2-1, the V gene TRBV19, with 15 bases lining up with TRBD2. Germline CDR1 LNHDA, CDR2 SQIVND (reference sequence). There are 16 residues in the CDR3. V shed 4 bases, J shed 7 bases, and the junction held 5 bases outside the gene matches. Written as DNA, the CDR3 is TGTGCCAGTAGTACAGCGGGACTAGCGGGAGGTAATGAGCAGTTCTTC. Its translation is CASSTAGLAGGNEQFF.

This clone showed up just a few times. The chain joins TRBV11-3 to TRBJ2-7, with D perhaps being TRBD1 or TRBD2 (5 bases each). Per the germline V gene, CDR1 is SGHNT and CDR2 is YENEEA. V lost 1 base and J 5 bases, leaving 9 bases between the germline ends. The CDR3 totals 13 residues. The chain's CDR3 is CASSLVRGDEQYF. In DNA form, the CDR3 reads TGTGCCAGCAGCTTAGTTCGGGGCGACGAGCAGTACTTC.

The rearrangement joins TRBV2 to TRBJ2-1; TRBD2 might be the D (5 bases). CDR1 and CDR2 (germline): SNHLY, FYNNEI. The CDR3 is 13 amino acids. V was clipped by 4 bases and J by 5 bases, with 9 bases between them. Written as DNA, the CDR3 is TGTGCCAGCAGTGCGGAGGTAGACAATGAGCAGTTCTTC. Protein product: CASSAEVDNEQFF.

J is TRBJ1-6 and V is TRBV27; D unresolved. Germline loops: CDR1 MNHEY, CDR2 SMNVEV (reference sequence). The CDR3 spans 15 residues. The germline V and J ends were trimmed by 5 bases and 6 bases, with 14 bases remaining between them. The CDR3: CASSPRTAPNSPLHF. DNA for the CDR3: TGTGCCAGCAGTCCCCGGACGGCCCCTAATTCACCCCTCCACTTT.

This clone appeared a few times. The chain links TRBV7-2 to TRBJ2-1; TRBD2 matches 13 bases. V shed 5 bases, J shed 4 bases, and the junction held 8 bases outside the gene matches. The CDR3 is made up of 17 amino acids. The germline V gene has CDR1 SGHTA and CDR2 FQGNSA. DNA of the CDR3: TGTGCCAGCAGCCGGGAACTAGCGGGAGGGAGATACAATGAGCAGTTCTTC. Translating it yields CASSRELAGGRYNEQFF.

A few counts support this clone. The V and J genes are TRBV10-3 and TRBJ1-1; 12 bases map to TRBD1. The CDR3 extends over 12 amino acids. Germline assignment: CDR1 ENHRY and CDR2 SYGVKD. With V trimmed by 11 bases and J by 8 bases, 6 bases remained unmatched. CDR3 nucleotides: TGTGCCTCGGGACAGGGGGCCGCCGAAGCTTTCTTT. The encoded protein is CASGQGAAEAFF.

This clone was counted a few times. The chain carries TRBV23-1 and TRBJ1-2, with D perhaps TRBD1 (6 bases). TRBV23-1 is noted as an ORF with a role that remains uncertain. V lost 6 bases and J 4 bases, leaving 12 bases between the germline ends. There are 13 residues in the CDR3. DNA of the CDR3: TGCGCCAGCAGGCTCGGGGGCCCCTATGGCTACACCTTC. Translating it yields CASRLGGPYGYTF.

This clone was seen at least ten times. V is TRBV5-4 and J is TRBJ1-1; D is ambiguous. This CDR3 comprises 14 residues. V lost 4 bases and J lost 0, with 10 bases in between. The V gene's germline CDR1 is SGHNT and CDR2 YYREEE (reference sequence). CDR3 sequence reads: CASSPRDLNTEAFF. The CDR3 DNA reads TGTGCCAGCAGCCCCCGGGATTTGAACACTGAAGCTTTCTTT.

The sample holds a few counts of this clone. The V call is TRBV4-1, the J call TRBJ2-1; 15 bases are shared with TRBD2. The CDR3 is made up of 19 amino acids. J gave up 0 bases and V 6 bases, and 9 bases lay outside the gene matches. Germline values: CDR1 MGHRA, CDR2 YSYEKL. The CDR3 sequence: CASRPGLAGGSLSYNEQFF. In nucleotides, the CDR3 is TGCGCCAGCAGGCCGGGACTAGCGGGGGGATCGCTCTCCTACAATGAGCAGTTCTTC.

This clone was found a few times. J is TRBJ1-1 and V is TRBV7-9; tentative D call: TRBD1 (6 bases). The V gene lost 5 bases and the J gene lost 5 bases, with 18 bases spanning the gap. The CDR3 has 15 amino acids. Germline V gives CDR1 SEHNR, CDR2 FQNEAQ (reference sequence). CDR3 in DNA: TGTGCCAGCAGCCCACCGGGGGGGCAGGGAACTGAAGCTTTCTTT. It codes for CASSPPGGQGTEAFF.

This chain links TRBV18 with TRBJ2-3, with D perhaps assigned TRBD1 or TRBD2 (5 bases each). The germline CDR1 and CDR2 sequences are KGHSH and LQKENI. The ends were cut back, 0 bases at V and 10 bases at J, with 14 bases in the middle. CDR3 length: 14 residues. CDR3 nucleotides: TGTGCCAGCTCACCACCGGTTTCCGGGACGGCGCAGTATTTT. This encodes CASSPPVSGTAQYF.